In this sample, the clone carrying this T cell receptor (beta chain) turned up once. Its target is unknown. Vbeta (60) and Jbeta (13) primers were used in the PCR. Profiling relied on immunoSEQ multiplex PCR, and the TCRdb table lists in-frame clones only, not all of them. The sample lists about 140,000 clones; around 80% were seen once. The CDR3 contains 12 residues. Trimming cost V 6 bases and J 1 base, with 6 bases left between them. Per germline, CDR1 LNHDA and CDR2 SQIVND (reference sequence). This record belongs to a study of cytomegalovirus exposure and HLA in healthy donors. Broader study findings: Beyond CMV serostatus, there was no information to go on about immune exposure.

The sequence was obtained from a woman between 50 and 59 years old in good health and CMV-seropositive. This sequence joins TRBV19 and TRBJ2-5; D unresolved. The sequencing sample was made of PBMCs. In nucleotides, the CDR3 is TGTGCCAGTAGCCCAGGCCAAGAGACCCAGTACTTC. This codes for CASSPGQETQYF. The full variable domain, its missing parts supplied by reference TRBV19 and TRBJ2-5, is DGGITQSPKYLFRKEGQNVTLSCEQNLNHDAMYWYRQDPGQGLRLIYYSQIVNDFQKGDIAEGYSVSREKKESFPLTVTSAQKNPTAFYLCASSPGQETQYFGPGTRLLVL.